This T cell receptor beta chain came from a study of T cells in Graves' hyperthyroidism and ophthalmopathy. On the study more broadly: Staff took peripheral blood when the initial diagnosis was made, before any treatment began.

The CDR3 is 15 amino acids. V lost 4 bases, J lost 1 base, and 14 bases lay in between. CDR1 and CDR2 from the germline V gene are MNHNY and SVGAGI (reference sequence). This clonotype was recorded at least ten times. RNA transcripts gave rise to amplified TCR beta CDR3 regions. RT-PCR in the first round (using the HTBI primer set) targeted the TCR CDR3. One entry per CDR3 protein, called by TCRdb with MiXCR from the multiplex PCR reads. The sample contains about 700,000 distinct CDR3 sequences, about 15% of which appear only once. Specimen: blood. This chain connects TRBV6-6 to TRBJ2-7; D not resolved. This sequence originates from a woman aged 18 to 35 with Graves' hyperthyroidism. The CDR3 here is CASSSPLGFSYEQYF. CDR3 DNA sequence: TGTGCCAGCAGTTCCCCGTTGGGATTTTCCTACGAGCAGTACTTC.